This T cell receptor (beta chain) was obtained from a study of blood T cell repertoires in COVID-19. Clones were read by immunoSEQ multiplex PCR, and TCRdb kept only the in-frame ones, dropping some. Among a few hundred thousand clones listed, about 90% were seen once. The source is a woman in her 30s who had recovered from COVID-19. The material sequenced was PBMCs or T cells enriched from blood (not recorded which).

CDR3 in DNA: TGCAGCGTTGTTGGCAGGGCAGAGACCCAGTACTTC. It yields the protein CSVVGRAETQYF. The chain employs TRBV29-1 and TRBJ2-5; TRBD1 might be the D (5 bases). Trimming took 4 bases from V and 4 from J, leaving 10 bases between them. The CDR3 covers 12 residues. The germline gives CDR1 SQVTM, CDR2 ANQGSEA.